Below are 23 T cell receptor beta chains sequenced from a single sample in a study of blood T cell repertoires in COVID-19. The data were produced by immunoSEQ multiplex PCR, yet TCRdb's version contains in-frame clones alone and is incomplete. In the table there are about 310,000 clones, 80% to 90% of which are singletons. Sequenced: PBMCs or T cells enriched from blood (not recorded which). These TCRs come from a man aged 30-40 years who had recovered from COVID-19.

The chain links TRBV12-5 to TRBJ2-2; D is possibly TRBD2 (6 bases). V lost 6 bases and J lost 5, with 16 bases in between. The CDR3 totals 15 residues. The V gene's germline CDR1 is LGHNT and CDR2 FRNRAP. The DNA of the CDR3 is TGTGCTAGTGGCCCCTCCACTGCGGGAACCGGGGAGCTGTTTTTT. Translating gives CASGPSTAGTGELFF.

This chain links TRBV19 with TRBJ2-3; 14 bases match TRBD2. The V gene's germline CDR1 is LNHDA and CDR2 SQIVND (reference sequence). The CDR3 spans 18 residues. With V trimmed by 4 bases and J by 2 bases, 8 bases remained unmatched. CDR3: CASSTTSGGASVTDTQYF. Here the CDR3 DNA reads TGTGCCAGTAGTACGACTAGCGGGGGGGCATCGGTCACAGATACGCAGTATTTT.

The CDR3, as DNA: TGCGCCAGCAGCCAAGGTTCTCTTGCAACTAATGAAAAACTGTTTTTT. Its translation: CASSQGSLATNEKLFF. V gene TRBV4-1 combines with J gene TRBJ1-4, with unresolved D. This CDR3 is 16 amino acids long. V shed 1 base and J shed 0 bases, with 9 bases lying between them. Germline V lookup: CDR1 MGHRA, CDR2 YSYEKL.

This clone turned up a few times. CDR3: CAWSGRSGGPRDTQYF. DNA of the CDR3: TGTGCCTGGAGTGGCCGGTCGGGGGGGCCAAGAGATACGCAGTATTTT. The chain employs TRBV30 and TRBJ2-3; 8 nucleotides match TRBD2. This CDR3 has 16 residues. V lost 1 base, J lost 5 bases, and 11 bases stayed unmatched. The V gene's germline CDR1 is GTSNPN and CDR2 SVGIG (reference sequence). The entire variable domain, with the rest obtained from reference TRBV30 and TRBJ2-3, is as follows: SQTIHQWPATLVQPVGSPLSLECTVEGTSNPNLYWYRQAAGRGLQLLFYSVGIGQISSEVPQNLSASRPQDRQFILSSKKLLLSDSGFYLCAWSGRSGGPRDTQYFGPGTRLTVL.

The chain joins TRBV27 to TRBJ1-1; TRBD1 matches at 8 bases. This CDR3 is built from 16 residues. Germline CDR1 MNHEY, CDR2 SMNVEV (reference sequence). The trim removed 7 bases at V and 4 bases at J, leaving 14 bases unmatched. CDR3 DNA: TGTGCCAGCACAGCTGGGCAAGGACAGGGAAGCACTGAAGCTTTCTTT. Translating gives CASTAGQGQGSTEAFF.

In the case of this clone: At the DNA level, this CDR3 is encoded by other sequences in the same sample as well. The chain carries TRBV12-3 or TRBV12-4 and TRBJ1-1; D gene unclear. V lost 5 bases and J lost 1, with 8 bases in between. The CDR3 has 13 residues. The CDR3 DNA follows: TGTGCCAGCAGTCTTCGAGGGAACACTGAAGCTTTCTTT. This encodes CASSLRGNTEAFF.

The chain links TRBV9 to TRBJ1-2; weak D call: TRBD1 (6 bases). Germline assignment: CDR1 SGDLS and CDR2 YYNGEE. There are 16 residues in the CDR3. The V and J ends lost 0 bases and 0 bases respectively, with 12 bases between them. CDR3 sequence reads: CASSVAGQFSNYGYTF. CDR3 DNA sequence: TGTGCCAGCAGCGTAGCCGGACAGTTTTCTAACTATGGCTACACCTTC.

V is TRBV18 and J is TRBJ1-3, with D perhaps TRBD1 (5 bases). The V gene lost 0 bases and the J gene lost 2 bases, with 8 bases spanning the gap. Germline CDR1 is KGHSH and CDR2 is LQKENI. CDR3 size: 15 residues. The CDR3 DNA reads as TGTGCCAGCTCACCACCGCAGGGCACTGGAAACACCATATATTTT. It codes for CASSPPQGTGNTIYF.

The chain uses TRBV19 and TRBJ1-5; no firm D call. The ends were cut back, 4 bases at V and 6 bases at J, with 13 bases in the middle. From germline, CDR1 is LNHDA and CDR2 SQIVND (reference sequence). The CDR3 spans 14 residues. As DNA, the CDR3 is TGTGCCAGTAGTAGAACAGTCTCCAGTCAGCCCCAGCATTTT. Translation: CASSRTVSSQPQHF.

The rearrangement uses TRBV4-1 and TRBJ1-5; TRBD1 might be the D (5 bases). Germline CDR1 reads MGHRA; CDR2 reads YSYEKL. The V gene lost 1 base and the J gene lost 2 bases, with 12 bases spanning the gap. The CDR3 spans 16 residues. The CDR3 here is CASSQGPIRGNQPQHF. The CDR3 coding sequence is TGCGCCAGCAGCCAAGGCCCGATCAGGGGCAATCAGCCCCAGCATTTT.

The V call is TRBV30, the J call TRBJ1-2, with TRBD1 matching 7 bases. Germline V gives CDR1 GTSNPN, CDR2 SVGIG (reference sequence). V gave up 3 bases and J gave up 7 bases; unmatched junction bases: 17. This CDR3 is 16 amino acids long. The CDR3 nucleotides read TGTGCCTGGAGCGAGGGGGCCAGGTCGAGGTCCCGTGGCTACACCTTC. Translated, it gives CAWSEGARSRSRGYTF.

CDR3 region: CASSPGSDRASEAFF. CDR3 coding DNA: TGTGCCAGCTCACCAGGGTCCGACAGGGCATCTGAAGCTTTCTTT. This chain links TRBV18 with TRBJ1-1; the match to TRBD1 covers 7 bases. CDR1 and CDR2 from the germline V gene are KGHSH and LQKENI. The CDR3 covers 15 residues. Trimming took 2 bases from V and 6 from J; bases not matched to a gene: 9.

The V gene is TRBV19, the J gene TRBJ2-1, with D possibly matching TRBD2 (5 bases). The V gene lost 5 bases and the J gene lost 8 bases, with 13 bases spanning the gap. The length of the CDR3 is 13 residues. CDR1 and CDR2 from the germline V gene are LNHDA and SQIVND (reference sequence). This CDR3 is CASSRASLDEQFF. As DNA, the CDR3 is TGTGCCAGTAGTCGAGCTAGCCTCGATGAGCAGTTCTTC.

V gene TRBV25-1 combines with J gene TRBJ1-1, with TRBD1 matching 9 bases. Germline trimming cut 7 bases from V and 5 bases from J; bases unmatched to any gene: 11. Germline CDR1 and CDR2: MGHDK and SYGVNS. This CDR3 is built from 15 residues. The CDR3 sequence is CASTGQGSIGTEAFF. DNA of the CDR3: TGTGCCAGCACTGGACAGGGGTCCATCGGGACTGAAGCTTTCTTT.

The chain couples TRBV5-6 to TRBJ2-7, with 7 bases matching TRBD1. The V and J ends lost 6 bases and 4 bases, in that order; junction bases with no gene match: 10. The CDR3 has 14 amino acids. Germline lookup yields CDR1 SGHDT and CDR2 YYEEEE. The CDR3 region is CASTSPGTEYEQYF. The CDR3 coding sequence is TGTGCCAGCACTTCTCCCGGGACAGAGTACGAGCAGTACTTC.

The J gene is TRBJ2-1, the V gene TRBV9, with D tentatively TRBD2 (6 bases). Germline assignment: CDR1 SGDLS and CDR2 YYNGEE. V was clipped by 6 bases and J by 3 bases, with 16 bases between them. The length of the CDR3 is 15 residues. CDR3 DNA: TGTGCCAGCACCCAGGGAGGAGACTACTACAATGAGCAGTTCTTC. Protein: CASTQGGDYYNEQFF. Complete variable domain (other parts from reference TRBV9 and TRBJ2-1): DSGVTQTPKHLITATGQRVTLRCSPRSGDLSVYWYQQSLDQGLQFLIQYYNGEERAKGNILERFSAQQFPDLHSELNLSSLELGDSALYFCASTQGGDYYNEQFFGPGTRLTVL.

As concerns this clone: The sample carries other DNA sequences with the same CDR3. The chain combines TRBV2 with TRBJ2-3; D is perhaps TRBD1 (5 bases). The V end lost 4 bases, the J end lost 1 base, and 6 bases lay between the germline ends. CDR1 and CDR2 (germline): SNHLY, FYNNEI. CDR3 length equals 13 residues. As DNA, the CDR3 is TGTGCCAGCAGTGGACAGCGCACAGATACGCAGTATTTT. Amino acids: CASSGQRTDTQYF.

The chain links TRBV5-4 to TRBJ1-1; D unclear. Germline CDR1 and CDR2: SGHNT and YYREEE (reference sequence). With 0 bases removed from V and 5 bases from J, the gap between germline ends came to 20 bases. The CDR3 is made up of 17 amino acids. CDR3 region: CASSLGAGGKSRTEAFF. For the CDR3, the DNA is TGTGCCAGCAGCTTGGGAGCAGGAGGCAAGAGTAGAACTGAAGCTTTCTTT.

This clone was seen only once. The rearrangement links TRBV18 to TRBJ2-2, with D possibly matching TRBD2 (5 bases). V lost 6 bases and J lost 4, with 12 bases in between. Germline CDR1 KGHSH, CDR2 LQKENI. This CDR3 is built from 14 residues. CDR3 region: CASSTREGTGELFF. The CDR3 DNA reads TGTGCCAGCTCCACGCGCGAGGGCACCGGGGAGCTGTTTTTT.

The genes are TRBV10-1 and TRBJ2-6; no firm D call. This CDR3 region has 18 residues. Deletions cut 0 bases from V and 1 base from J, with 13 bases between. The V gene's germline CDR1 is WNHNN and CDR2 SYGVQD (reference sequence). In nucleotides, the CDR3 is TGCGCCAGCAGTGAGTCGTGGGCAGCTATATCTGGGGCCAACGTCCTGACTTTC. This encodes CASSESWAAISGANVLTF.

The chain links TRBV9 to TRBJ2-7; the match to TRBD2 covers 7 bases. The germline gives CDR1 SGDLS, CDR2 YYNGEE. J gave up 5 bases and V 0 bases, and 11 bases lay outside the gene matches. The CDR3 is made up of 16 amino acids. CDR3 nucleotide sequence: TGTGCCAGCAGCGTAGGCGGGGGTAGAAGGTCCGACGAGCAGTACTTC. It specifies CASSVGGGRRSDEQYF.

The chain's CDR3 is CASSLSTGSYEQYF. The DNA for the CDR3 is TGTGCCAGCAGCTTATCGACAGGATCCTACGAGCAGTACTTC. The chain has TRBV7-8 and TRBJ2-7; tentative D call: TRBD1 (6 bases). The CDR3 runs to 14 residues. Germline CDR1 and CDR2: SGHVS and FQNEAQ. Trimming took 2 bases from V and 1 from J, leaving 9 bases between them.

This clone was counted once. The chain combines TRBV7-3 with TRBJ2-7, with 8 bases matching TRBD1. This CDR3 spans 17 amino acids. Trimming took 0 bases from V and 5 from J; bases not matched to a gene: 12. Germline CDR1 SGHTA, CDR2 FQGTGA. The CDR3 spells CASSLTPGEAGGDEQYF. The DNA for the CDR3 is TGTGCCAGCAGCTTAACCCCAGGGGAGGCAGGGGGCGACGAGCAGTACTTC.